Listed below are T cell receptor beta chains from one sample, sequenced in a study of identifying expanded T cells in peripheral blood. Sequencing was performed with immunoSEQ multiplex PCR; in TCRdb, only in-frame clones are kept and a portion is missing. There are roughly 86,000 clones in the sample; around 84% occur only once, and roughly 4.4% lies in the top ten. The sequenced material came from blood. These receptors all stem from a person between 18 and 70 years old in good health. Both conserved end residues are part of each CDR3. The D gene is left open where the match is weak. The size entry is marked missing in some rows and otherwise reads once, few, many or a size class.

-	TRBJ2-1	-	15	TRBV21-1	CASSVEGGFYNEQFF	TGTGCCAGCAGCGTAGAAGGGGGGTTTTACAATGAGCAGTTCTTC
-	TRBJ2-5	few	13	TRBV19	CASSMRAQETQYF	TGTGCCAGTAGTATGAGAGCCCAAGAGACCCAGTACTTC
-	TRBJ1-1	-	18	TRBV7-6	CASSSESVGPNLNTEAFF	TGTGCCAGCAGCTCCGAGTCGGTCGGCCCTAACTTGAACACTGAAGCTTTCTTT
TRBD2	TRBJ2-7	-	15	TRBV6-6	CASSYGGRATYEQYF	TGTGCCAGCAGTTACGGGGGGAGGGCTACCTACGAGCAGTACTTC
-	TRBJ2-3	once	17	TRBV5-7	CASSLVRGVGIPDTQYF	TGTGCCAGCAGCTTGGTAAGGGGGGTAGGCATCCCAGATACGCAGTATTTT
TRBD1	TRBJ2-2	few	16	TRBV9	CASSPIRDSYTGELFF	TGTGCCAGCAGCCCCATCCGGGACAGTTACACCGGGGAGCTGTTTTTT
-	TRBJ1-1	-	15	TRBV7-2	CASSPDRQVHTEAFF	TGTGCCAGCAGCCCCGACCGACAGGTGCACACTGAAGCTTTCTTT
-	TRBJ1-1	few	13	TRBV6-1	CASQFDGNTEAFF	TGTGCCAGCCAATTTGACGGGAACACTGAAGCTTTCTTT
TRBD1	TRBJ2-7	-	17	TRBV5-4	CASSFVWDRATFYEQYF	TGTGCCAGCAGCTTTGTTTGGGACAGGGCGACTTTCTACGAGCAGTACTTC
-	TRBJ2-7	once	15	TRBV10-3	CAIRSDSYEDNEQYF	TGTGCCATCAGATCGGACAGCTATGAGGATAACGAGCAGTACTTC
-	TRBJ1-2	-	13	TRBV7-2	CASSPAGSYGYTF	TGTGCCAGCAGCCCCGCAGGGAGCTATGGCTACACCTTC
TRBD1	TRBJ1-5	-	14	TRBV30	CAWKPDRGDQPQHF	TGTGCCTGGAAGCCGGACAGGGGGGATCAGCCCCAGCATTTT
TRBD1	TRBJ1-2	-	16	TRBV6-6	CASSFLRLRGTAGYTF	TGTGCCAGCAGTTTTCTGAGACTAAGAGGGACAGCTGGCTACACCTTC
-	TRBJ1-2	few	16	TRBV30	CAWSPYPGRGQYGYTF	TGTGCCTGGAGTCCGTACCCCGGAAGGGGACAATATGGCTACACCTTC
-	TRBJ1-1	-	14	TRBV9	CASSAGTGNTEAFF	TGTGCCAGCAGCGCCGGGACGGGGAACACTGAAGCTTTCTTT
TRBD2	TRBJ2-5	-	16	TRBV9	CASSVGGGGAGETQYF	TGTGCCAGCAGCGTAGGTGGCGGGGGGGCCGGAGAGACCCAGTACTTC
-	TRBJ1-6	-	14	TRBV9	CASSPTVYNSPLHF	TGTGCCAGCAGTCCGACTGTTTATAATTCACCCCTCCACTTT
TRBD1	TRBJ1-2	-	14	TRBV5-4	CASSLRQGGYGYTF	TGTGCCAGCAGCTTGCGACAGGGCGGCTACGGCTACACCTTC
TRBD1	TRBJ1-2	-	14	TRBV7-9	CASSYVGQNYGYTF	TGTGCCAGCAGCTATGTGGGACAGAACTATGGCTACACCTTC
-	TRBJ1-2	-	15	TRBV4-3	CASSQVFGGPYGYTF	TGCGCCAGCAGCCAAGTATTCGGCGGACCCTATGGCTACACCTTC
-	TRBJ1-1	-	18	TRBV2	CASKVRRATSVQNTEAFF	TGTGCCAGCAAGGTCCGACGCGCGACTTCCGTTCAGAACACTGAAGCTTTCTTT
-	TRBJ1-3	-	15	TRBV6-1	CASMMAGAGGNTIYF	TGTGCCAGCATGATGGCGGGGGCTGGGGGAAACACCATATATTTT
-	TRBJ1-1	-	12	TRBV19	CASRDRNTEAFF	TGTGCCAGTAGGGACAGAAACACTGAAGCTTTCTTT
TRBD2	TRBJ2-3	-	17	TRBV11-2	CASSLAPGLAAADTQYF	TGTGCCAGCAGCTTAGCTCCCGGACTAGCGGCGGCAGATACGCAGTATTTT
-	TRBJ1-6	-	15	TRBV6-6	CASSYSLKSNSPLHF	TGTGCCAGCAGTTACTCGTTAAAGAGCAATTCACCCCTCCACTTT
TRBD1	TRBJ1-3	-	16	TRBV7-2	CASSFQQGLPGNTIYF	TGTGCCAGCAGCTTCCAACAGGGGTTGCCTGGAAACACCATATATTTT
TRBD2	TRBJ2-5	-	15	TRBV18	CASSPPGLFGETQYF	TGTGCCAGCTCACCACCGGGACTATTTGGAGAGACCCAGTACTTC
-	TRBJ2-7	-	15	TRBV25-1	CASSEGRKPTYEQYF	TGTGCCAGCAGTGAAGGACGGAAACCGACCTACGAGCAGTACTTC
-	TRBJ1-1	-	14	TRBV6-6	CASSWTGPNTEAFF	TGTGCCAGCAGTTGGACGGGGCCGAACACTGAAGCTTTCTTT
TRBD1	TRBJ1-1	-	13	TRBV29-1	CSVAGQFNTEAFF	TGCAGCGTCGCGGGACAGTTTAACACTGAAGCTTTCTTT
-	TRBJ2-1	-	13	TRBV2	CASSYTTYNEQFF	TGTGCCAGCAGTTACACGACCTACAATGAGCAGTTCTTC